This is a list of T cell receptor beta chains from one sample in a study of T cell repertoires in cytomegalovirus infection. TCRdb re-analysed the reads in MiXCR, keeping a single row per CDR3 protein. Of a few hundred thousand distinct CDR3 sequences in the sample, over 7.5% were seen once. The sequenced sample was PBMCs. Source of these receptors: a human donor in good health (CMV status not recorded). Some clones in this sample may be carry-over from other donors' samples. The CDR3 runs from the conserved cysteine through the conserved F or W. Each record gives: V gene, clone size, J gene, D gene, CDR3 protein, CDR3 DNA. D genes are given only for firm matches. Clone size, where shown, is once, few, many, or a class for clones that have expanded.

v_gene: TRBV28
abundance: many
j_gene: TRBJ1-6
d_gene: -
CDR3aa: CASSFLTPGYDSPLHF
CDR3nt: TGTGCCAGCAGTTTCCTCACCCCCGGCTATGATTCACCCCTCCACTTT

v_gene: TRBV4-3
abundance: few
j_gene: TRBJ1-2
d_gene: -
CDR3aa: CASSQERDNYGYTF
CDR3nt: TGCGCCAGCAGCCAAGAGAGGGATAACTATGGCTACACCTTC

v_gene: TRBV7-4
abundance: many
j_gene: TRBJ1-1
d_gene: -
CDR3aa: CASSSQGTVEAFF
CDR3nt: TGTGCCAGCAGCTCGCAGGGTACGGTTGAAGCTTTCTTT

v_gene: TRBV7-2
abundance: many
j_gene: TRBJ2-7
d_gene: -
CDR3aa: CASSPPSYEQYF
CDR3nt: TGTGCCAGCAGCCCCCCCTCCTACGAGCAGTACTTC

v_gene: TRBV2
abundance: -
j_gene: TRBJ1-1
d_gene: -
CDR3aa: CASRGDGRATEAFF
CDR3nt: TGTGCCAGCAGGGGGGACGGGAGGGCTACTGAAGCTTTCTTT

v_gene: TRBV27
abundance: -
j_gene: TRBJ2-7
d_gene: TRBD2
CDR3aa: CASSPRPMGGPLNEQYF
CDR3nt: TGTGCCAGCAGCCCACGTCCCATGGGAGGGCCTCTTAACGAGCAGTACTTC

v_gene: TRBV12-3/TRBV12-4
abundance: few
j_gene: TRBJ2-1
d_gene: TRBD2
CDR3aa: CATHWEAGGWNEQFF
CDR3nt: TGTGCCACCCACTGGGAGGCGGGAGGCTGGAATGAGCAGTTCTTC

v_gene: TRBV20-1
abundance: many
j_gene: TRBJ2-7
d_gene: -
CDR3aa: CSAPTEDRPHEQYF
CDR3nt: TGCAGTGCTCCGACCGAAGACAGGCCCCACGAGCAGTACTTC

v_gene: TRBV7-2
abundance: -
j_gene: TRBJ2-5
d_gene: -
CDR3aa: CASSLVGVPTQYF
CDR3nt: TGTGCCAGCAGCTTAGTCGGGGTACCGACCCAGTACTTC

v_gene: TRBV10-2
abundance: -
j_gene: TRBJ2-7
d_gene: TRBD1
CDR3aa: CASSTRQGTEQYF
CDR3nt: TGCGCCAGCAGTACACGACAGGGGACCGAGCAGTACTTC

v_gene: TRBV7-2
abundance: many
j_gene: TRBJ2-3
d_gene: TRBD1
CDR3aa: CASSFGGLWGQASTDTQYF
CDR3nt: TGTGCCAGCAGCTTTGGGGGCCTTTGGGGACAGGCAAGCACAGATACGCAGTATTTT

v_gene: TRBV6-1
abundance: -
j_gene: TRBJ2-6
d_gene: -
CDR3aa: CATARLTGANVLTF
CDR3nt: TGTGCCACCGCCCGGTTGACTGGGGCCAACGTCCTGACTTTC

v_gene: TRBV19
abundance: many
j_gene: TRBJ2-7
d_gene: -
CDR3aa: CASSIGTGTFYEQYF
CDR3nt: TGTGCCAGTAGTATAGGTACCGGGACTTTCTACGAGCAGTACTTC

v_gene: TRBV6-5
abundance: -
j_gene: TRBJ1-5
d_gene: -
CDR3aa: CASSYGPGAGQPQHF
CDR3nt: TGTGCCAGCAGTTATGGGCCCGGGGCGGGTCAGCCCCAGCATTTT

v_gene: TRBV10-3
abundance: few
j_gene: TRBJ1-2
d_gene: TRBD1
CDR3aa: CAISESIPGGLGYGYTF
CDR3nt: TGTGCCATCAGTGAGTCCATCCCAGGGGGATTGGGCTATGGCTACACCTTC

v_gene: TRBV9
abundance: -
j_gene: TRBJ2-1
d_gene: TRBD2
CDR3aa: CASSVAGGRVNEQFF
CDR3nt: TGTGCCAGCAGCGTAGCGGGCGGGAGGGTTAATGAGCAGTTCTTC

v_gene: TRBV7-2
abundance: many
j_gene: TRBJ1-6
d_gene: TRBD1
CDR3aa: CASSAQGVKNSPLHF
CDR3nt: TGTGCCAGCAGCGCTCAGGGGGTCAAAAATTCACCCCTCCACTTT

v_gene: TRBV7-2
abundance: many
j_gene: TRBJ1-6
d_gene: -
CDR3aa: CASSSQAFGNSPLHF
CDR3nt: TGTGCCAGCAGCTCTCAAGCGTTTGGAAATTCACCCCTCCACTTT

v_gene: TRBV7-2
abundance: many
j_gene: TRBJ2-7
d_gene: TRBD1
CDR3aa: CASSPSGQGTYEQYF
CDR3nt: TGTGCCAGCAGCCCTTCAGGACAGGGGACCTACGAGCAGTACTTC

v_gene: TRBV30
abundance: few
j_gene: TRBJ2-1
d_gene: -
CDR3aa: CAWSVLREFSYNEQFF
CDR3nt: TGTGCCTGGAGTGTACTTCGGGAGTTCTCCTACAATGAGCAGTTCTTC

v_gene: TRBV12-3/TRBV12-4
abundance: many
j_gene: TRBJ2-7
d_gene: TRBD2
CDR3aa: CASNTGTSGSEQYF
CDR3nt: TGTGCCAGCAACACCGGGACTAGCGGGAGTGAGCAGTACTTC

v_gene: TRBV28
abundance: few
j_gene: TRBJ2-6
d_gene: -
CDR3aa: CASSFDRRSSGANVLTF
CDR3nt: TGTGCCAGCAGTTTTGACAGACGGAGCTCTGGGGCCAACGTCCTGACTTTC

v_gene: TRBV4-1
abundance: -
j_gene: TRBJ2-7
d_gene: -
CDR3aa: CASSQEPQADYEQYF
CDR3nt: TGCGCCAGCAGCCAAGAGCCCCAGGCAGACTACGAGCAGTACTTC

v_gene: TRBV20-1
abundance: few
j_gene: TRBJ1-2
d_gene: -
CDR3aa: CSARDGQGGGYTF
CDR3nt: TGCAGTGCTAGAGATGGTCAGGGAGGTGGCTACACCTTC

v_gene: TRBV7-2
abundance: many
j_gene: TRBJ1-2
d_gene: TRBD1
CDR3aa: CASSGGTGGNVGYGYTF
CDR3nt: TGTGCCAGCAGCGGCGGGACAGGGGGGAACGTAGGTTATGGCTACACCTTC

v_gene: TRBV7-9
abundance: many
j_gene: TRBJ2-1
d_gene: TRBD2
CDR3aa: CASSLVQGGRGNEQFF
CDR3nt: TGTGCCAGCAGCTTAGTTCAGGGCGGGAGGGGCAATGAGCAGTTCTTC

v_gene: TRBV19
abundance: -
j_gene: TRBJ1-2
d_gene: -
CDR3aa: CASAGRRDWDYGYTF
CDR3nt: TGTGCCAGTGCGGGACGTAGGGACTGGGACTATGGCTACACCTTC

v_gene: TRBV6-2/TRBV6-3
abundance: many
j_gene: TRBJ2-6
d_gene: TRBD1
CDR3aa: CASSPRRDRGSGANVLTF
CDR3nt: TGTGCCAGCAGTCCCCGCCGGGACAGGGGATCTGGGGCCAACGTCCTGACTTTC

v_gene: TRBV5-6
abundance: few
j_gene: TRBJ2-1
d_gene: -
CDR3aa: CASSLVAPNEQFF
CDR3nt: TGTGCCAGCAGCTTGGTCGCGCCGAATGAGCAGTTCTTC

v_gene: TRBV20-1
abundance: -
j_gene: TRBJ2-1
d_gene: TRBD1
CDR3aa: CSARDPGQGAPDEQFF
CDR3nt: TGCAGTGCTAGAGATCCGGGACAGGGGGCGCCGGATGAGCAGTTCTTC

v_gene: TRBV7-2
abundance: -
j_gene: TRBJ1-3
d_gene: -
CDR3aa: CGSSPTGNRNAIYF
CDR3nt: TGTGGCAGCAGCCCTACAGGAAACAGAAACGCCATATATTTT

v_gene: TRBV29-1
abundance: -
j_gene: TRBJ1-1
d_gene: TRBD1
CDR3aa: CSVDRAGGGTEAFF
CDR3nt: TGCAGCGTTGACCGGGCAGGGGGAGGAACTGAAGCTTTCTTT

v_gene: TRBV5-1
abundance: many
j_gene: TRBJ2-3
d_gene: TRBD2
CDR3aa: CASSSRTSGVRTDTQYF
CDR3nt: TGCGCCAGCAGCTCTCGGACTAGCGGGGTGCGCACAGATACGCAGTATTTT

v_gene: TRBV4-2
abundance: -
j_gene: TRBJ2-1
d_gene: TRBD2
CDR3aa: CASSQGGRLAGNNEQFF
CDR3nt: TGTGCCAGCAGCCAAGGGGGAAGACTAGCGGGGAACAATGAGCAGTTCTTC

v_gene: TRBV6-1
abundance: -
j_gene: TRBJ2-5
d_gene: -
CDR3aa: CASRGQTQETQYF
CDR3nt: TGTGCCAGCCGCGGACAGACGCAAGAGACCCAGTACTTC

v_gene: TRBV28
abundance: many
j_gene: TRBJ2-7
d_gene: TRBD2
CDR3aa: CASTGTTYEQYF
CDR3nt: TGTGCCAGCACCGGGACTACTTACGAGCAGTACTTC

v_gene: TRBV6-2/TRBV6-3
abundance: few
j_gene: TRBJ2-2
d_gene: TRBD1
CDR3aa: CASSQLGQTSANTGELFF
CDR3nt: TGTGCCAGCAGTCAGCTGGGACAGACCTCCGCGAACACCGGGGAGCTGTTTTTT

v_gene: TRBV7-6
abundance: many
j_gene: TRBJ1-5
d_gene: -
CDR3aa: CASSLGGGGDRQPQHF
CDR3nt: TGTGCCAGCAGCTTAGGGGGGGGAGGGGATCGGCAGCCCCAGCATTTT

v_gene: TRBV7-9
abundance: many
j_gene: TRBJ1-1
d_gene: -
CDR3aa: CASSGKGGLRAEAFF
CDR3nt: TGTGCCAGCAGCGGGAAAGGTGGGCTAAGAGCTGAAGCTTTCTTT

v_gene: TRBV4-3
abundance: few
j_gene: TRBJ2-7
d_gene: TRBD1
CDR3aa: CASSQDYGTAYEQYF
CDR3nt: TGCGCCAGCAGCCAAGATTACGGGACAGCTTACGAGCAGTACTTC

v_gene: TRBV2
abundance: few
j_gene: TRBJ2-5
d_gene: -
CDR3aa: CASSVETQYF
CDR3nt: TGTGCCAGCAGTGTCGAGACCCAGTACTTC